This is a list of T cell receptor beta chains from one sample in a study of cytomegalovirus exposure and HLA in healthy donors. Sequencing used immunoSEQ multiplex PCR; TCRdb keeps in-frame clones, though not all of them. The profile shows approximately 170,000 clones, roughly four fifths of them singletons. Input material: PBMCs. The receptors stem from a woman aged 25 to 39 in good health and CMV-seropositive. CDR3s include the opening cysteine and the closing phenylalanine or tryptophan. The D gene is left open where the match is weak. Only some rows state a clone size, as once, few, many or a class for expanded clones.

clone_size: once
v_call: TRBV6-4
d_call: NA
j_call: TRBJ2-2
cdr3_aa: CASSARGTGELFF
cdr3_nt: TGTGCCAGCAGTGCTAGGGGAACCGGGGAGCTGTTTTTT

clone_size: NA
v_call: TRBV19
d_call: TRBD2
j_call: TRBJ2-1
cdr3_aa: CASSQLAGYNEQFF
cdr3_nt: TGTGCCAGTAGTCAACTAGCGGGTTACAATGAGCAGTTCTTC

clone_size: NA
v_call: TRBV6-5
d_call: NA
j_call: TRBJ1-2
cdr3_aa: CASSPGVAYGYTF
cdr3_nt: TGTGCCAGCAGCCCCGGGGTAGCCTATGGCTACACCTTC

clone_size: NA
v_call: TRBV28
d_call: TRBD1
j_call: TRBJ2-1
cdr3_aa: CASRGDRYNEQFF
cdr3_nt: TGTGCCAGCAGGGGGGACAGGTATAATGAGCAGTTCTTC

clone_size: NA
v_call: TRBV7-6
d_call: TRBD2
j_call: TRBJ2-2
cdr3_aa: CASSLVAGEDTGELFF
cdr3_nt: TGTGCCAGCAGCTTAGTAGCGGGAGAGGACACCGGGGAGCTGTTTTTT

clone_size: NA
v_call: TRBV27
d_call: NA
j_call: TRBJ2-7
cdr3_aa: CASTGWGPPYEQYF
cdr3_nt: TGTGCCAGCACAGGATGGGGGCCTCCCTACGAGCAGTACTTC

clone_size: NA
v_call: TRBV28
d_call: TRBD2
j_call: TRBJ2-3
cdr3_aa: CASSLSAGGHTDTQYF
cdr3_nt: TGTGCCAGCAGTTTATCGGCGGGAGGTCACACAGATACGCAGTATTTT

clone_size: NA
v_call: TRBV7-9
d_call: TRBD2
j_call: TRBJ2-7
cdr3_aa: CASSPELADKTYEQYF
cdr3_nt: TGTGCCAGCAGCCCCGAACTAGCGGACAAAACCTACGAGCAGTACTTC

clone_size: NA
v_call: TRBV18
d_call: TRBD1
j_call: TRBJ2-1
cdr3_aa: CASSPQTGDNEQFF
cdr3_nt: TGTGCCAGCTCACCACAGACAGGGGACAATGAGCAGTTCTTC

clone_size: NA
v_call: TRBV5-1
d_call: TRBD1
j_call: TRBJ2-3
cdr3_aa: CASSRSGQGLGADTQYF
cdr3_nt: TGCGCCAGCAGCCGGTCGGGACAGGGCTTGGGCGCAGATACGCAGTATTTT

clone_size: NA
v_call: TRBV5-1
d_call: TRBD2
j_call: TRBJ2-2
cdr3_aa: CASSLVAGGSGELFF
cdr3_nt: TGCGCCAGCAGCCTGGTAGCGGGAGGTTCGGGGGAGCTGTTTTTT

clone_size: NA
v_call: TRBV27
d_call: NA
j_call: TRBJ1-2
cdr3_aa: CASSLSPGGGGGYTF
cdr3_nt: TGTGCCAGCAGTTTATCACCGGGGGGGGGTGGTGGCTACACCTTC

clone_size: NA
v_call: TRBV2
d_call: TRBD1
j_call: TRBJ2-1
cdr3_aa: CASRRDSPKQFF
cdr3_nt: TGTGCCAGCAGGAGGGACAGCCCCAAGCAGTTCTTC

clone_size: NA
v_call: TRBV7-9
d_call: TRBD2
j_call: TRBJ2-1
cdr3_aa: CASSSPTSGSRNEQFF
cdr3_nt: TGTGCCAGCAGCTCTCCTACTAGCGGGAGTAGGAATGAGCAGTTCTTC

clone_size: NA
v_call: TRBV10-2
d_call: NA
j_call: TRBJ2-7
cdr3_aa: CASSVIEGYEQYF
cdr3_nt: TGCGCCAGCAGTGTTATCGAGGGATACGAGCAGTACTTC

clone_size: few
v_call: TRBV27
d_call: NA
j_call: TRBJ2-5
cdr3_aa: CASSVYPQETQYF
cdr3_nt: TGTGCCAGCAGTGTCTACCCCCAAGAGACCCAGTACTTC